Presented here are 23 T cell receptor beta chains from one specimen sequenced in a study of T cells in localized non-small cell lung cancer. Clones were sequenced by immunoSEQ multiplex PCR, and TCRdb holds only the in-frame ones, with some missing. The sample shows 70,000 to 90,000 clones, 80% of them seen only once. Sequenced material: peripheral blood, taken before any cancer treatment. The receptors shown here come from a female donor at least 60 years old with stage I lung adenocarcinoma.

The V call is TRBV7-9, the J call TRBJ1-1, with D unclear. Per germline, CDR1 SEHNR and CDR2 FQNEAQ (reference sequence). The CDR3 is made up of 13 amino acids. The V end was cut by 5 bases, the J end by 1 base, with 8 bases between. CDR3 nucleotide sequence: TGTGCCAGCAGCCCTCCCGGGAACACTGAAGCTTTCTTT. It specifies CASSPPGNTEAFF.

The gene calls are TRBV9 and TRBJ1-1; D is ambiguous. Trimming pared 1 base from V and 2 bases from J, leaving 9 bases between. The length of the CDR3 is 14 residues. Germline assignment: CDR1 SGDLS and CDR2 YYNGEE. The CDR3 loop reads CASSVSPENTEAFF. CDR3 bases: TGTGCCAGCAGCGTATCCCCAGAAAACACTGAAGCTTTCTTT.

This clone appeared a single time. The chain carries TRBV21-1 and TRBJ1-1; the listed D gene, TRBD1, was not tested against the DNA. TRBV21-1 is classified as a pseudogene. This CDR3 comprises 14 residues. DNA for the CDR3: TGTGCCAGCAGAACCGGGACAGGCAACACTGAAGCTTTCTTT. This sequence encodes CASRTGTGNTEAFF.

The chain recombines TRBV5-1 with TRBJ2-7; D possibly uses TRBD1 or TRBD2 (5 bases each). The CDR3 sequence is 13 residues long. V dropped 4 bases and J dropped 4 bases, with 12 bases sitting between them. In germline, CDR1 is SGHRS, CDR2 YFSETQ. CDR3 DNA: TGCGCCAGCAGCCCCCGGGACGGTTACGAGCAGTACTTC. Translating it yields CASSPRDGYEQYF.

This rearrangement joins TRBV9 to TRBJ2-1; TRBD2 matches at 9 bases. After removal of 4 bases from V and 2 bases from J, the junction contained 4 bases not matched to a gene. This CDR3 contains 15 residues. The V gene's germline CDR1 is SGDLS and CDR2 YYNGEE. In nucleotides, the CDR3 is TGTGCCAGCAGCTCCACTAGCGGGCCCTACAATGAGCAGTTCTTC. It specifies CASSSTSGPYNEQFF.

By share of the sample, this clone is medium-sized. V usage is TRBV9 and J usage is TRBJ2-1; the match to TRBD2 covers 11 bases. Germline V gene sequence: CDR1 SGDLS, CDR2 YYNGEE. This CDR3 is built from 16 residues. Losses at the gene ends were 3 bases for V and 4 bases for J; bases not matched to a gene: 6. This CDR3 reads CASSASGTSGYNEQFF. CDR3 DNA: TGTGCCAGCAGCGCCTCCGGGACTAGCGGTTACAATGAGCAGTTCTTC. The full variable domain, rest sourced from reference TRBV9 and TRBJ2-1, is DSGVTQTPKHLITATGQRVTLRCSPRSGDLSVYWYQQSLDQGLQFLIQYYNGEERAKGNILERFSAQQFPDLHSELNLSSLELGDSALYFCASSASGTSGYNEQFFGPGTRLTVL.

The CDR3 coding sequence is TGTGCCAGCAGCTTAAACGCCGCCTACGAGCAGTACTTC. Amino acids: CASSLNAAYEQYF. This chain joins TRBV7-8 and TRBJ2-7; the D is unclear. Germline CDR1 SGHVS, CDR2 FQNEAQ. The V end was cut by 2 bases, the J end by 2 bases, with 7 bases between. The CDR3 has 13 amino acids.

The gene calls are TRBV11-2 and TRBJ2-1; D is perhaps TRBD2 (5 bases). Germline CDR1 SGHAT, CDR2 FQNNGV. The CDR3 spans 16 residues. V was pared by 1 base and J by 9 bases, with 19 bases between. The CDR3 spells CASSLVATSRSVEQFF. CDR3 sequence (DNA): TGTGCCAGCAGCTTAGTTGCGACCTCGCGTAGCGTTGAGCAGTTCTTC.

This rearrangement joins TRBV18 to TRBJ2-3; 7 bases line up with TRBD1. The V and J ends lost 3 bases and 6 bases, in that order; junction bases with no gene match: 15. Germline V CDR1 and CDR2: KGHSH, LQKENI. This CDR3 is built from 17 residues. The CDR3 DNA reads as TGTGCCAGCTCACCGCGAGTACGCCGACAGGGTAACGATACGCAGTATTTT. Its translation: CASSPRVRRQGNDTQYF. The full variable domain, its missing parts supplied by reference TRBV18 and TRBJ2-3, is NAGVMQNPRHLVRRRGQEARLRCSPMKGHSHVYWYRQLPEEGLKFMVYLQKENIIDESGMPKERFSAEFPKEGPSILRIQQVVRGDSAAYFCASSPRVRRQGNDTQYFGPGTRLTVL.

This chain uses TRBV28 with TRBJ1-5, with 7 bases identical to TRBD1. The CDR3 has 14 residues. The V gene end was trimmed by 3 bases and the J gene end by 3 bases; junction bases not matched to a gene: 2. Germline CDR1 is MDHEN and CDR2 is SYDVKM. Here the CDR3 DNA reads TGTGCCAGCAGTTTCAGGGGGATCAATCAGCCCCAGCATTTT. It specifies CASSFRGINQPQHF.

This chain uses TRBV13 with TRBJ1-2, with TRBD1 matching 10 bases. The CDR3 loop spans 16 amino acids. Trimming removed 0 bases from V and 7 bases from J; junction bases left unmatched: 8. In germline, CDR1 is PRHDT, CDR2 FYEKMQ (reference sequence). Here the CDR3 DNA reads TGTGCCAGCAGCTTAGGATCCGGGACAGGGGTCTCTGGCTACACCTTC. It yields the protein CASSLGSGTGVSGYTF.

The chain combines TRBV19 with TRBJ1-1; 7 bases align to TRBD1. V lost 5 bases and J lost 1; bases outside the gene matches: 7. This CDR3 is 15 amino acids long. Germline assignment: CDR1 LNHDA and CDR2 SQIVND (reference sequence). The CDR3 sequence is CASSGLRTGNTEAFF. The CDR3 nucleotides are TGTGCCAGTAGTGGGCTAAGGACAGGGAACACTGAAGCTTTCTTT.

In its sample, this clone was seen a few times. The V and J genes are TRBV27 and TRBJ1-2; 8 nucleotides match TRBD1. The CDR3 runs to 14 residues. The trim removed 2 bases at V and 2 bases at J, leaving 1 base unmatched. Germline V lookup: CDR1 MNHEY, CDR2 SMNVEV (reference sequence). The CDR3 sequence is CASSLQGANYGYTF. CDR3 in DNA: TGTGCCAGCAGTTTACAGGGGGCAAACTATGGCTACACCTTC.

The rearrangement links TRBV11-1 to TRBJ2-1; D gene unclear. The CDR3 loop spans 15 amino acids. The germline CDR1 and CDR2 sequences are SGHAT and FQDESV (reference sequence). The V end was cut by 1 base, the J end by 0 bases, with 7 bases between. Here the CDR3 DNA reads TGTGCCAGCAGCTTAGAGGCGTTCTCCTACAATGAGCAGTTCTTC. It is translated as CASSLEAFSYNEQFF.

This CDR3 is CAISDPSEIIAGGYHNEQFF. For the CDR3, the DNA is TGTGCCATCAGTGATCCATCGGAGATTATAGCGGGGGGATACCACAATGAGCAGTTCTTC. This sequence joins TRBV10-3 and TRBJ2-1; 10 nucleotides align to TRBD2. The CDR3 is made up of 20 amino acids. The trim removed 3 bases at V and 5 bases at J, leaving 19 bases unmatched. Germline values: CDR1 ENHRY, CDR2 SYGVKD.

This sequence joins TRBV30 and TRBJ1-1; 7 bases are shared with TRBD1. The V gene end was trimmed by 3 bases and the J gene end by 2 bases; junction bases not matched to a gene: 3. In germline, CDR1 is GTSNPN, CDR2 SVGIG (reference sequence). The CDR3 consists of 13 residues. This chain's CDR3 is CAWSNRGNTEAFF. CDR3 nucleotide sequence: TGTGCCTGGAGCAACAGGGGTAACACTGAAGCTTTCTTT.

The genes are TRBV9 and TRBJ1-2; possible D gene TRBD1, 5 bases. From germline, CDR1 is SGDLS and CDR2 YYNGEE. V was shortened by 4 bases and J by 8 bases, with 21 bases between the two germline ends. This CDR3 comprises 15 residues. The CDR3 reads CASSLTNIGTGGYTF. CDR3 bases: TGTGCCAGCAGCCTGACCAACATCGGGACGGGGGGCTACACCTTC.

J is TRBJ1-2 and V is TRBV6-1; D is undetermined. CDR3 size: 15 residues. V was shortened by 1 base and J by 2 bases, with 11 bases between the two germline ends. Germline V gives CDR1 MNHNS, CDR2 SASEGT. The CDR3 protein is CASSEDWGTNYGYTF. The CDR3 DNA reads as TGTGCCAGCAGTGAAGACTGGGGTACCAACTATGGCTACACCTTC.

This chain uses TRBV7-2 with TRBJ1-2; 9 bases map to TRBD1. Germline CDR1 and CDR2: SGHTA and FQGNSA. V trimming: 5 bases; J trimming: 3 bases; junction bases outside the gene matches: 7. The CDR3 spans 15 residues. The CDR3 is CASSRQGVFDYGYTF. The CDR3 region has the DNA TGTGCCAGCAGCCGACAGGGGGTGTTTGACTATGGCTACACCTTC. Supplemented by reference TRBV7-2 and TRBJ1-2, the full variable domain reads GAGVSQSPSNKVTEKGKDVELRCDPISGHTALYWYRQSLGQGLEFLIYFQGNSAPDKSGLPSDRFSAERTGGSVSTLTIQRTQQEDSAVYLCASSRQGVFDYGYTFGSGTRLTVV.

The J gene is TRBJ1-3, the V gene TRBV6-5; possibly TRBD1 for D (5 bases). Germline V CDR1 and CDR2: MNHEY, SVGAGI. CDR3 length: 16 residues. V was clipped by 2 bases and J by 3 bases, with 14 bases between them. The CDR3 sequence: CASSYDRRHFGNTIYF. CDR3 nucleotide sequence: TGTGCCAGCAGTTACGACAGACGACACTTTGGAAACACCATATATTTT.

The sample holds a few counts of this clone. This chain uses TRBV19 with TRBJ1-1; D possibly corresponds to TRBD1 (5 bases). This CDR3 spans 17 amino acids. Germline lookup yields CDR1 LNHDA and CDR2 SQIVND (reference sequence). V was pared by 3 bases and J by 5 bases, with 22 bases between. In DNA, the CDR3 is TGTGCCAGTAGTATTCAGACGGACGCATCTAAGGGGACTGAAGCTTTCTTT. It specifies CASSIQTDASKGTEAFF.

The rearrangement uses TRBV30 and TRBJ1-1, with 10 bases identical to TRBD1. The CDR3 contains 15 residues. V dropped 0 bases and J dropped 1; count of bases not matched to a gene: 2. Germline V gene lookup returns CDR1 GTSNPN and CDR2 SVGIG (reference sequence). The CDR3 region has the DNA TGTGCCTGGAGTGTACGGGACAGGGGGAACACTGAAGCTTTCTTT. Its protein is CAWSVRDRGNTEAFF.

The gene calls are TRBV11-3 and TRBJ2-2; unclear D gene. Trimming pared 5 bases from V and 5 bases from J, leaving 18 bases between. The CDR3 spans 16 residues. Germline V gene data show CDR1 as SGHNT and CDR2 as YENEEA. The CDR3, as DNA: TGTGCCAGCAGCCCAGGCCTGGGGTTGGGGACCGGGGAGCTGTTTTTT. The encoded protein is CASSPGLGLGTGELFF.